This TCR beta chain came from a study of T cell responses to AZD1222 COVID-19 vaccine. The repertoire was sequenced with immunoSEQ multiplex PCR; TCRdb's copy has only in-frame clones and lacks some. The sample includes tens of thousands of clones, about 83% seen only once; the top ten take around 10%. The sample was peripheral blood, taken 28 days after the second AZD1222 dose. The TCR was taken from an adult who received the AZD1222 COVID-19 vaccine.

CDR3 DNA sequence: TGTGCCAGCAGCTTCGAAATCGAAAAACTGTTTTTT. Amino acids: CASSFEIEKLFF. The J gene is TRBJ1-4, the V gene TRBV7-9; D call uncertain. This CDR3 contains 12 residues. Germline lookup yields CDR1 SEHNR and CDR2 FQNEAQ (reference sequence). The V gene lost 3 bases and the J gene lost 8 bases, with 7 bases spanning the gap.